This TCR beta chain was retrieved from a study of shared clonotypes between healthy human individuals. Clones were sequenced by immunoSEQ multiplex PCR, and TCRdb holds only the in-frame ones, with some missing. The sample yields over a million clones, over 95% seen once. Trimming removed 0 bases from V and 9 bases from J; junction bases left unmatched: 12. Per germline, CDR1 SGDLS and CDR2 YYNGEE. The CDR3 spans 16 residues. The TCR originated in a man under 40 in good health. The sequencing sample was made of naive CD4+ T cells sorted from blood. Subset reported: CD45RA+ positively selected. The chain recombines TRBV9 with TRBJ2-1; 7 bases map to TRBD2. The chain's CDR3 is CASSVGGPVGRVEQFF. The CDR3 DNA reads TGTGCCAGCAGCGTAGGGGGCCCGGTAGGGAGGGTTGAGCAGTTCTTC.